These 20 T cell receptor beta chains originate from one sample sequenced in a study of early T cells in non-severe SARS-CoV-2 infection. From the 5' RACE reads, TCRdb called clonotypes with MiXCR, one entry per CDR3 protein. Of 25,000 to 40,000 distinct CDR3 sequences detected, about 4.3% appear once; the ten largest clones hold 7% to 9%. Sequenced: whole blood. Receptor source: an adult who was a healthcare worker with PCR-confirmed SARS-CoV-2 infection or an uninfected control (not recorded which).

The table lists this clonotype with many counts. The rearrangement joins TRBV6-4 to TRBJ2-3, with 13 bases that match TRBD2. The CDR3 is 16 amino acids. V shed 0 bases and J 4 bases; nucleotides not matched to a gene: 1. Germline assignment: CDR1 MRHNA and CDR2 SNTAGT. The CDR3 reads CASSDSTSGGADTQYF. CDR3 coding DNA: TGTGCCAGCAGTGACTCAACTAGCGGGGGGGCAGATACGCAGTATTTT.

This clonotype was seen at least ten times. The rearrangement uses TRBV4-2 and TRBJ2-5; TRBD1 matches at 7 bases. The CDR3 is 16 residues long. V was clipped by 0 bases and J by 14 bases; unmatched bases: 18. Germline V gives CDR1 LGHNA, CDR2 YNFKEQ. CDR3 sequence reads: CASSQDNYESATGNYF. The CDR3 DNA sequence: TGTGCCAGCAGCCAAGATAATTATGAGAGCGCGACAGGGAATTACTTC.

There are many counts of this clonotype. V is TRBV7-2 and J is TRBJ2-7; TRBD2 agrees at 11 bases. J lost 6 bases, V lost 0 bases, and 7 bases had no gene match. The CDR3 contains 16 residues. In germline, CDR1 is SGHTA, CDR2 FQGNSA. The CDR3 region has the DNA TGTGCCAGCAGCTTAGCCCTGGTGCTAGCGGGGGGCGAGCAGTACTTC. Protein: CASSLALVLAGGEQYF.

In its sample, this clonotype was seen many times. The rearrangement uses TRBV7-9 and TRBJ2-4; a possible D gene is TRBD2 (6 bases). The length of the CDR3 is 16 residues. Trimming pared 7 bases from V and 0 bases from J, leaving 16 bases between. Germline V gene lookup returns CDR1 SEHNR and CDR2 FQNEAQ (reference sequence). The CDR3 DNA reads TGTGCCAGCAAACTTGGAGAGGGACTAGCCAAAAACATTCAGTACTTC. Its translation is CASKLGEGLAKNIQYF.

This clonotype was counted at least ten times. This sequence joins TRBV20-1 and TRBJ1-5, with D possibly matching TRBD1 (5 bases). This CDR3 has 14 residues. Germline-derived CDR1 and CDR2 are DFQATT and SNEGSKA (reference sequence). V was shortened by 3 bases and J by 6 bases, with 15 bases between the two germline ends. CDR3 sequence reads: CSARARRGSQPQHF. The CDR3 bases are TGCAGTGCTAGGGCCAGGAGGGGAAGTCAGCCCCAGCATTTT.

Many counts were recorded for this clonotype. The chain couples TRBV7-9 to TRBJ2-3; D perhaps matches TRBD2 (6 bases). The V gene lost 5 bases and the J gene lost 2 bases, with 20 bases spanning the gap. The CDR3 runs to 17 residues. Germline CDR1 and CDR2: SEHNR and FQNEAQ (reference sequence). CDR3 sequence (DNA): TGTGCCAGCAGCCCTCCTCGGGACGGGACTGACACAGATACGCAGTATTTT. The encoded protein is CASSPPRDGTDTDTQYF.

This clonotype came up a few times. The chain uses TRBV29-1 and TRBJ1-1, with D uncertain. V lost 3 bases and J 1 base, leaving 6 bases between the germline ends. The CDR3 has 12 residues. CDR1 is SQVTM, CDR2 ANQGSEA, per germline. The CDR3 protein is CSVDLSNTEAFF. The CDR3 coding sequence is TGCAGCGTTGATTTGTCGAACACTGAAGCTTTCTTT. The variable domain in full, with the rest retrieved from reference TRBV29-1 and TRBJ1-1, is SAVISQKPSRDICQRGTSLTIQCQVDSQVTMMFWYRQQPGQSLTLIATANQGSEATYESGFVIDKFPISRPNLTFSTLTVSNMSPEDSSIYLCSVDLSNTEAFFGQGTRLTVV.

The sample holds a few counts of this clonotype. The V call is TRBV7-2, the J call TRBJ1-6; D remains ambiguous. The CDR3 covers 15 residues. V gave up 5 bases and J gave up 6 bases, with 14 bases separating them. Germline CDR1 SGHTA, CDR2 FQGNSA. The CDR3 nucleotides read TGTGCCAGCAGCCCACCGCGGGCAACTAATTCACCCCTCCACTTT. This encodes CASSPPRATNSPLHF.

This clonotype was counted many times. The chain links TRBV27 to TRBJ1-6, with 9 bases aligning to TRBD1. V lost 4 bases to trimming and J lost 6 bases; unmatched junction nucleotides: 4. Germline CDR1 MNHEY, CDR2 SMNVEV (reference sequence). The CDR3 is 15 amino acids. In DNA form, the CDR3 reads TGTGCCAGCAGTTATAGGGACAGGGCTAATTCACCCCTCCACTTT. Its protein product is CASSYRDRANSPLHF.

This clonotype was seen ten or more times. The chain combines TRBV7-2 with TRBJ1-1; D gene unclear. CDR1 and CDR2 from the germline V gene are SGHTA and FQGNSA. The CDR3 contains 14 residues. The germline V and J ends were trimmed by 5 bases and 0 bases, with 10 bases remaining between them. CDR3 sequence reads: CASSPGQMNTEAFF. The CDR3 bases are TGTGCCAGCAGCCCCGGTCAGATGAACACTGAAGCTTTCTTT. Filled out from reference TRBV7-2 and TRBJ1-1, the complete variable domain reads GAGVSQSPSNKVTEKGKDVELRCDPISGHTALYWYRQSLGQGLEFLIYFQGNSAPDKSGLPSDRFSAERTGGSVSTLTIQRTQQEDSAVYLCASSPGQMNTEAFFGQGTRLTVV.

This clonotype occurred many times. The chain uses TRBV29-1 and TRBJ2-1, with D possibly matching TRBD1 (5 bases). V was shortened by 7 bases and J by 12 bases, with 13 bases between the two germline ends. In germline, CDR1 is SQVTM, CDR2 ANQGSEA. The CDR3 runs 10 residues. The CDR3 DNA reads TGCAGCGCCTGGGGCCTAGGGCAGTTCTTC. Protein sequence: CSAWGLGQFF.

This clonotype has a count of ten or more. The chain joins TRBV29-1 to TRBJ2-5; no definite D call. V was cut by 7 bases and J by 11 bases, with 14 bases left in between. The germline gives CDR1 SQVTM, CDR2 ANQGSEA. The CDR3 runs 10 residues. This CDR3 is CSALEVLQYF. The CDR3 DNA follows: TGCAGCGCCCTGGAAGTTCTTCAGTACTTC. Complete variable domain (other parts from reference TRBV29-1 and TRBJ2-5): SAVISQKPSRDICQRGTSLTIQCQVDSQVTMMFWYRQQPGQSLTLIATANQGSEATYESGFVIDKFPISRPNLTFSTLTVSNMSPEDSSIYLCSALEVLQYFGPGTRLLVL.

The sample holds many counts of this clonotype. This chain joins TRBV7-9 and TRBJ2-7; possibly TRBD2 for D (6 bases). V lost 5 bases, J lost 3 bases, and 17 bases lay in between. The CDR3 covers 15 residues. In germline, CDR1 is SEHNR, CDR2 FQNEAQ (reference sequence). The CDR3 sequence is CASSPPAEGVYEQYF. DNA of the CDR3: TGTGCCAGCAGCCCCCCTGCGGAGGGCGTCTACGAGCAGTACTTC.

In this sample, this clonotype turned up many times. V is TRBV4-1 and J is TRBJ1-1; 7 bases fit TRBD1. The V segment lost 1 base and the J segment 6 bases; nucleotides outside the gene matches: 8. The CDR3 length is 15 residues. CDR1 is MGHRA, CDR2 YSYEKL, per germline. Here the CDR3 reads CASSQVPGDSAEAFF. CDR3 bases: TGCGCCAGCAGCCAAGTACCCGGGGACAGTGCTGAAGCTTTCTTT.

This clonotype was observed many times. The chain links TRBV9 to TRBJ2-1, with TRBD2 matching over 10 bases. J gave up 6 bases and V 0 bases, and 12 bases lay outside the gene matches. Germline-derived CDR1 and CDR2 are SGDLS and YYNGEE. The CDR3 has 18 residues. CDR3 nucleotides: TGTGCCAGCAGCGTAGCTTATCATCGACTAGCGGGCCCCAATGAGCAGTTCTTC. Its translation: CASSVAYHRLAGPNEQFF.

CDR3: CASSPDRGGNTIYF. CDR3 in DNA: TGTGCCAGCAGTCCGGACAGGGGTGGAAACACCATATATTTT. The chain has TRBV6-5 and TRBJ1-3; 9 positions match TRBD1. The CDR3 totals 14 residues. V lost 5 bases and J lost 3; bases outside the gene matches: 2. Germline CDR1 is MNHEY and CDR2 is SVGAGI.

This clonotype occurred a few times. J is TRBJ2-3 and V is TRBV5-1, with a weak D call TRBD2 (5 bases). The CDR3 loop spans 15 amino acids. The germline V and J ends were trimmed by 1 base and 5 bases, with 14 bases remaining between them. Germline V lookup: CDR1 SGHRS, CDR2 YFSETQ. CDR3 bases: TGCGCCAGCAGCTTGAGGGAGCCGCGAGGAGATACGCAGTATTTT. The encoded protein is CASSLREPRGDTQYF.

This clonotype was observed many times. The chain recombines TRBV5-1 with TRBJ2-3, with TRBD1 identical over 10 bases. Germline V gene data show CDR1 as SGHRS and CDR2 as YFSETQ. The CDR3 extends over 14 amino acids. J gave up 6 bases and V 4 bases, and 5 bases lay outside the gene matches. The CDR3 spells CASSRTGGRDTQYF. For the CDR3, the DNA is TGCGCCAGCAGCCGGACAGGGGGAAGGGATACGCAGTATTTT.

This clonotype was counted ten times or more. The rearrangement uses TRBV3-1 and TRBJ1-3; 7 nucleotides agree with TRBD1. Trimming at V came to 3 bases and at J to 14 bases, leaving 13 bases not matched to a gene. Germline CDR1 and CDR2: LGHDT and YNNKEL (reference sequence). The CDR3 sequence is 14 residues long. CDR3 region: CASSQGTEGGTLYF. CDR3 nucleotide sequence: TGTGCCAGCAGCCAGGGGACAGAGGGAGGTACCCTATATTTT.

This clonotype has at least ten counts. The chain carries TRBV9 and TRBJ2-3; TRBD2 matches 7 bases. The CDR3 runs to 15 residues. Per germline, CDR1 SGDLS and CDR2 YYNGEE. J lost 2 bases, V lost 0 bases, and 3 bases had no gene match. The CDR3 bases are TGTGCCAGCAGCGTAGCGGGGGGTCTCACAGATACGCAGTATTTT. This codes for CASSVAGGLTDTQYF.